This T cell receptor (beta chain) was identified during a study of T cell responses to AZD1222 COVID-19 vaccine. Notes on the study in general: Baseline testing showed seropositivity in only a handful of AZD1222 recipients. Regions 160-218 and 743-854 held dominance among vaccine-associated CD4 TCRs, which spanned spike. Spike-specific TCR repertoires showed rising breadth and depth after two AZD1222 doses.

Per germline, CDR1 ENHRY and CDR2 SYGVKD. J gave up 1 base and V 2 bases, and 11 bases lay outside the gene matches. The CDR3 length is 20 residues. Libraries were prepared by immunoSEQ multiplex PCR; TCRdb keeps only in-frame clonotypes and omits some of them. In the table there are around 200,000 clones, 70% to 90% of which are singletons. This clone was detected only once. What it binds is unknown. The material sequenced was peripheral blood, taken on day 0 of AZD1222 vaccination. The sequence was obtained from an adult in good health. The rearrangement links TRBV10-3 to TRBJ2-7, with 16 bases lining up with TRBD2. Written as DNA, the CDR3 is TGTGCCATCAGTGAGACCCACCCGGGACTAGCGGGAGGGAGATCCTACGAGCAGTACTTC. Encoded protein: CAISETHPGLAGGRSYEQYF.